Below are 25 T cell receptor beta chains sequenced from a single sample in a study of identical twins' blood T cells. TCRdb independently ran MiXCR on the 5' RACE reads; one entry per CDR3 protein. The sample yields a few hundred thousand distinct CDR3 sequences, 25% to 35% seen once. Sequencing was done on a sample of PBMCs. The receptor source for this set is a woman aged 18-55 years in good health.

The V call is TRBV12-3 or TRBV12-4, the J call TRBJ1-2; a possible D gene is TRBD1 (6 bases). Between the trimmed V and J ends, which lost 6 bases and 2 bases, there was a span of 13 bases. The CDR3 spans 14 residues. The CDR3 DNA sequence: TGTGCCAGCAGGATGACAGGTTCGAACTATGGCTACACCTTC. Translated: CASRMTGSNYGYTF.

This clonotype was counted many times. The chain employs TRBV7-2 and TRBJ2-4, with TRBD2 matching 7 bases. The length of the CDR3 is 14 residues. V lost 5 bases, J lost 4 bases, and 5 bases stayed unmatched. Germline V gene sequence: CDR1 SGHTA, CDR2 FQGNSA. The CDR3 sequence is CASSVGTTKNIQYF. The DNA for the CDR3 is TGTGCCAGCAGCGTCGGGACTACTAAAAACATTCAGTACTTC.

This clonotype turned up a few times. V and J are TRBV13 and TRBJ1-1, with TRBD1 as a possible D gene (5 bases). CDR3 size: 15 residues. CDR1 and CDR2 (germline): PRHDT, FYEKMQ (reference sequence). Trimming took off 4 bases at V and 6 bases at J, with 18 bases between the two ends. As DNA, the CDR3 is TGTGCCAGCAGCTCCGTTCTCCAGGGAGGTGCTGAAGCTTTCTTT. Translated, it gives CASSSVLQGGAEAFF.

This clonotype came up many times. The V and J genes are TRBV20-1 and TRBJ1-1; D gene uncertain. The V end lost 2 bases, the J end lost 4 bases, and 5 bases lay between the germline ends. CDR1 and CDR2 from the germline V gene are DFQATT and SNEGSKA (reference sequence). This CDR3 has 11 amino acids. The CDR3 spells CSARRITEAFF. In DNA form, the CDR3 reads TGCAGTGCTAGACGGATCACTGAAGCTTTCTTT.

This chain connects TRBV28 to TRBJ2-3, with 10 bases matching TRBD1. Germline V lookup: CDR1 MDHEN, CDR2 SYDVKM. J gave up 4 bases and V 7 bases, and 5 bases lay outside the gene matches. This CDR3 region has 14 residues. DNA of the CDR3: TGTGCCAGCACCAGGGACAGGGGAGCAGATACGCAGTATTTT. The encoded protein is CASTRDRGADTQYF.

In the case of this clonotype: One end of the junction varies from germline; a read error may be responsible. The chain has TRBV13 and TRBJ1-1; D remains ambiguous. The CDR3 runs 15 residues. The germline gives CDR1 PRHDT, CDR2 FYEKMQ (reference sequence). CDR3 amino acids: CAGSSLDELATEAFF. CDR3 sequence (DNA): TGTGCCGGCAGCTCCCTTGACGAGTTAGCCACTGAAGCTTTCTTT.

With respect to this clonotype: This clone may be a read error of a much larger clone one base away. The chain combines TRBV21-1 with TRBJ1-1. TRBV21-1 is annotated as a pseudogene. The CDR3 loop spans 15 amino acids. The CDR3 protein is CVSSKDDRVNTEAFF. The DNA of the CDR3 is TGTGTCAGCAGCAAGGACGATCGCGTAAACACTGAAGCTTTCTTT.

This clonotype was seen repeatedly, ten times or more. V gene TRBV20-1 combines with J gene TRBJ2-3; 10 bases are shared with TRBD2. The germline CDR1 and CDR2 sequences are DFQATT and SNEGSKA (reference sequence). V was pared by 3 bases and J by 6 bases, with 6 bases of the junction left unmatched. This CDR3 region has 14 residues. Here the CDR3 DNA reads TGCAGTGCTAGGTCTAGCGGGAGCGCTGATACGCAGTATTTT. Amino acid sequence: CSARSSGSADTQYF.

The chain links TRBV2 to TRBJ1-3; D is unresolved. CDR3 size: 14 residues. The germline V and J ends were trimmed by 3 bases and 0 bases, with 6 bases remaining between them. Germline V gene data show CDR1 as SNHLY and CDR2 as FYNNEI. The CDR3: CASSDTHSGNTIYF. CDR3 in DNA: TGTGCCAGCAGTGACACCCACTCTGGAAACACCATATATTTT.

This rearrangement joins TRBV29-1 to TRBJ1-2; 8 bases map to TRBD1. J gave up 4 bases and V 8 bases, and 3 bases lay outside the gene matches. The germline gives CDR1 SQVTM, CDR2 ANQGSEA. The CDR3 runs to 11 residues. CDR3 in amino acids: CSIDRGYGYTF. CDR3 in DNA: TGCAGCATAGACAGGGGCTATGGCTACACCTTC.

The gene calls are TRBV5-1 and TRBJ1-1; possibly TRBD1 for D (5 bases). CDR1 and CDR2 (germline): SGHRS, YFSETQ. The CDR3 sequence is 16 residues long. The ends were cut back, 4 bases at V and 0 bases at J, with 16 bases in the middle. The CDR3 is CASSPRAGNLNTEAFF. The CDR3, as DNA: TGCGCCAGCAGCCCGAGGGCAGGGAATTTGAACACTGAAGCTTTCTTT.

This clonotype was detected only a few times. This chain links TRBV5-1 with TRBJ1-5, with D uncertain. V was trimmed by 2 bases and J by 0 bases, leaving 9 bases between them. The CDR3 has 15 residues. The germline gives CDR1 SGHRS, CDR2 YFSETQ. The CDR3 is CASSFSGNSNQPQHF. The CDR3 coding sequence is TGCGCCAGCAGCTTCAGCGGGAATAGCAATCAGCCCCAGCATTTT.

The rearrangement links TRBV6-5 to TRBJ1-2; D gene ambiguous. Germline CDR1 MNHEY, CDR2 SVGAGI. The V end was cut by 4 bases, the J end by 13 bases, with 16 bases between. The CDR3 is 12 amino acids. CDR3 nucleotide sequence: TGTGCCAGCAGTTTAGCATCCGGAGGCCCCACCTTC. Protein product: CASSLASGGPTF.

V is TRBV7-8 and J is TRBJ1-4; D unclear. Germline CDR1 reads SGHVS; CDR2 reads FQNEAQ. V was shortened by 6 bases and J by 1 base, with 9 bases between the two germline ends. The CDR3 extends over 14 amino acids. The CDR3, as DNA: TGTGCCAGCAGGGCCTTTAAAACTAATGAAAAACTGTTTTTT. It encodes CASRAFKTNEKLFF. Based on the CDR3 plus reference TRBV7-8 and TRBJ1-4, the full variable domain is GAGVSQSPRYKVAKRGQDVALRCDPISGHVSLFWYQQALGQGPEFLTYFQNEAQLDKSGLPSDRFFAERPEGSVSTLKIQRTQQEDSAVYLCASRAFKTNEKLFFGSGTQLSVL.

This clonotype has only a few counts. The chain is built from TRBV29-1 and TRBJ1-2; D gene unclear. In germline, CDR1 is SQVTM, CDR2 ANQGSEA. The CDR3 has 10 residues. V was trimmed by 0 bases and J by 8 bases, leaving 4 bases between them. The CDR3 nucleotides are TGCAGCGTTGAAGATCTAGGCTACACCTTC. Its translation: CSVEDLGYTF.

This clonotype was counted between two and nine times. This chain connects TRBV11-2 to TRBJ2-7, with 9 bases aligning to TRBD2. The CDR3 contains 15 residues. V trimming: 5 bases; J trimming: 2 bases; junction bases outside the gene matches: 7. Germline CDR1 is SGHAT and CDR2 is FQNNGV. As DNA, the CDR3 is TGTGCCAGCAGCACCGGACTAGCGTTTACCTACGAGCAGTACTTC. This codes for CASSTGLAFTYEQYF.

This chain joins TRBV30 and TRBJ1-5; D gene ambiguous. V gave up 2 bases and J gave up 6 bases, with 11 bases separating them. The CDR3 runs 13 residues. Germline CDR1 GTSNPN, CDR2 SVGIG (reference sequence). The CDR3 reads CAWSLTGGQPQHF. The CDR3 region has the DNA TGTGCCTGGAGTCTCACCGGAGGTCAGCCCCAGCATTTT.

This clonotype was observed at least ten times. The rearrangement uses TRBV5-1 and TRBJ1-1; 7 nucleotides align to TRBD1. In germline, CDR1 is SGHRS, CDR2 YFSETQ. V was clipped by 4 bases and J by 4 bases; unmatched bases: 7. The CDR3 sequence is 14 residues long. In DNA form, the CDR3 reads TGCGCCAGCAGCGTTGGACAGGTTGGCACTGAAGCTTTCTTT. Translation: CASSVGQVGTEAFF.

This clonotype occurred a few times. The V and J genes are TRBV3-1 and TRBJ1-6; D is unresolved. Germline loops: CDR1 LGHDT, CDR2 YNNKEL (reference sequence). V lost 0 bases and J 7 bases, leaving 4 bases between the germline ends. The CDR3 length is 13 residues. This CDR3 is CASSQERNSPLHF. DNA for the CDR3: TGTGCCAGCAGCCAAGAAAGGAATTCACCCCTCCACTTT.

This clonotype was seen many times. The chain couples TRBV7-2 to TRBJ2-1; D gene uncertain. The V gene's germline CDR1 is SGHTA and CDR2 FQGNSA. With 6 bases removed from V and 6 bases from J, the gap between germline ends came to 3 bases. The CDR3 has 10 amino acids. The CDR3 loop is CASSRNEQFF. DNA of the CDR3: TGTGCCAGCAGTCGCAATGAGCAGTTCTTC.

V is TRBV28 and J is TRBJ1-3, with D possibly being TRBD1 (5 bases). Trimming stripped 6 bases from V and 4 bases from J, with 16 bases between. Germline values: CDR1 MDHEN, CDR2 SYDVKM. The CDR3 loop spans 15 amino acids. The CDR3 here is CASRGSSAGGNTIYF. CDR3 coding DNA: TGTGCCAGCAGGGGTTCTAGTGCAGGGGGAAACACCATATATTTT.

V is TRBV19 and J is TRBJ1-5; 9 nucleotides agree with TRBD1. The CDR3 runs 15 residues. Trimming cost V 7 bases and J 4 bases; bases outside gene matches: 8. Germline CDR1 LNHDA, CDR2 SQIVND (reference sequence). CDR3 in DNA: TGTGCCAGTAAGGGATCAGACAGGGGGAATCAGCCCCAGCATTTT. This translates into CASKGSDRGNQPQHF.

The J gene is TRBJ1-2, the V gene TRBV2; 7 nucleotides agree with TRBD1. After removal of 6 bases from V and 4 bases from J, the junction contained 8 bases not matched to a gene. Germline CDR1 reads SNHLY; CDR2 reads FYNNEI. The CDR3 has 14 amino acids. The DNA for the CDR3 is TGTGCCAGCAGCTCCCGGGACAGCTCCTATGGCTACACCTTC. Its protein product is CASSSRDSSYGYTF.

In this sample, this clonotype turned up a few times. CDR3 protein: CASSPPPGNTIYF. The CDR3 DNA reads TGTGCCAGCAGCCCCCCCCCCGGAAACACCATATATTTT. The gene calls are TRBV7-9 and TRBJ1-3; D gene unclear. CDR3 size: 13 residues. Deletions cut 5 bases from V and 4 bases from J, with 9 bases between. The V gene's germline CDR1 is SEHNR and CDR2 FQNEAQ (reference sequence).

The V and J genes are TRBV20-1 and TRBJ2-3; D is possibly TRBD2 (6 bases). This CDR3 comprises 16 residues. Germline values: CDR1 DFQATT, CDR2 SNEGSKA (reference sequence). V shed 6 bases and J shed 4 bases, with 23 bases lying between them. The CDR3 here is CSAPHFGGTSADTQYF. The CDR3 coding sequence is TGCAGTGCCCCACACTTTGGGGGGACGAGCGCAGATACGCAGTATTTT.